This passage covers 5 T cell receptor beta chains from one sample sequenced in a study of neurological immune-mediated disorders (dated by TCRdb to the late 2010s). Library method: 5' RACE. The instrument was an Illumina HiSeq 2500. The public sequencing data were trimmed at Q25 with fastp and processed into clonotypes with MiXCR by TCRdb, which kept only in-frame beta chains. One record per CDR3 amino acid sequence lists the most common genes and DNA. The sample yields around 67,000 distinct CDR3 sequences; 5.2% were counted once. 7.4% of the sample belongs to the ten largest clones. The sample was PBMCs. The receptors come from a young man with multiple sclerosis.

This clonotype was counted many times. V gene TRBV12-3 or TRBV12-4 combines with J gene TRBJ1-2; D is perhaps TRBD1 (6 bases). The V end lost 4 bases, the J end lost 2 bases, and 11 bases lay between the germline ends. The CDR3 spans 14 residues. The chain's CDR3 is CASSSLRGNYGYTF. CDR3 DNA sequence: TGTGCCAGCAGTTCCCTCAGGGGCAACTATGGCTACACCTTC.

This clonotype was observed many times. This chain joins TRBV7-8 and TRBJ2-7; D assignment may be TRBD1 or TRBD2 (6 bases each). CDR3 length: 14 residues. Looked up from germline, CDR1 is SGHVS and CDR2 is FQNEAQ. Trimming left V 1 base short and J 7 bases short, with 14 bases between. The CDR3 DNA reads as TGTGCCAGCAGCTTAGGAGGGCTAGGGGGGGAGCAGTACTTC. Translation gives CASSLGGLGGEQYF.

This clonotype was recorded many times. The rearrangement links TRBV7-2 to TRBJ2-7; TRBD1 is a possible D gene (6 bases). The CDR3 is 14 amino acids. V lost 0 bases and J lost 6, with 12 bases in between. Germline V gene lookup returns CDR1 SGHTA and CDR2 FQGNSA. The CDR3 loop is CASSLAWGRGEQYF. The DNA of the CDR3 is TGTGCCAGCAGCTTAGCTTGGGGGCGCGGCGAGCAGTACTTC.

The CDR3 is CASSLRDGASTDTQYF. For the CDR3, the DNA is TGTGCCAGCAGTTTAAGGGACGGAGCTAGCACAGATACGCAGTATTTT. This chain links TRBV12-3 or TRBV12-4 with TRBJ2-3; TRBD1 or TRBD2 may be the D gene (5 bases each). Between the trimmed V and J ends, which lost 2 bases and 0 bases, there was a span of 12 bases. The length of the CDR3 is 16 residues.

The table lists this clonotype with a few counts. This chain joins TRBV15 and TRBJ1-5; the D gene is possibly TRBD1 (5 bases). V was shortened by 3 bases and J by 2 bases, with 8 bases between the two germline ends. The germline V gene encodes CDR1 LNHNV and CDR2 YYDKDF (reference sequence). The CDR3 loop spans 14 amino acids. CDR3 sequence: CATSRDNGNQPQHF. The CDR3 nucleotides read TGTGCCACCAGCAGGGACAATGGCAATCAGCCCCAGCATTTT.